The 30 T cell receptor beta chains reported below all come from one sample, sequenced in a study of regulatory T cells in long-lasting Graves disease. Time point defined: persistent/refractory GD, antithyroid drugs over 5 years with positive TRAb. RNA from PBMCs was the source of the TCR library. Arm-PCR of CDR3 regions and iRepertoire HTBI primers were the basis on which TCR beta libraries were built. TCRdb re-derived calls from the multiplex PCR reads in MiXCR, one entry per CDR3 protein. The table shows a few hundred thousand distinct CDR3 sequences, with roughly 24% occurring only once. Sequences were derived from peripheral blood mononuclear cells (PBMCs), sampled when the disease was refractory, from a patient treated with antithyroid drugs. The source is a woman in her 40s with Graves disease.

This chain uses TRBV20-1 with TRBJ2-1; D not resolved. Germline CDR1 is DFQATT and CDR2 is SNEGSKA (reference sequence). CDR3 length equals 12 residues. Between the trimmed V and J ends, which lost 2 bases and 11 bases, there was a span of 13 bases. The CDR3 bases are TGCAGTGCTAGACCGGGCACCCATCAGCAGTTCTTC. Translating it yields CSARPGTHQQFF.

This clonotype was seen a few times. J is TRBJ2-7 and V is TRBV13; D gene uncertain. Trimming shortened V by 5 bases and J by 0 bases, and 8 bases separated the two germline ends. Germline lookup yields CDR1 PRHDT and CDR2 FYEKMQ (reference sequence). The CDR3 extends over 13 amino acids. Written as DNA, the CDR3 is TGTGCCAGCAGCCCCTGGGACTCCTACGAGCAGTACTTC. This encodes CASSPWDSYEQYF. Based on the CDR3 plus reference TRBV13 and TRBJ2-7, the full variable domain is AAGVIQSPRHLIKEKRETATLKCYPIPRHDTVYWYQQGPGQDPQFLISFYEKMQSDKGSIPDRFSAQQFSDYHSELNMSSLELGDSALYFCASSPWDSYEQYFGPGTRLTVT.

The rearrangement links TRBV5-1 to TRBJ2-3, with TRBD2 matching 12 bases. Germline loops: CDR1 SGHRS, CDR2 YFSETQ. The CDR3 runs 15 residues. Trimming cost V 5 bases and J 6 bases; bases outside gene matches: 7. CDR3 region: CASRDGLAGWDTQYF. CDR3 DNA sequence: TGCGCCAGCAGGGATGGACTAGCGGGATGGGATACGCAGTATTTT.

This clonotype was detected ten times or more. In DNA, the CDR3 is TGTGCCAGCAGTGAAGCGAATAGCCACCAAGAGACCCAGTACTTC. This sequence encodes CASSEANSHQETQYF. This chain connects TRBV2 to TRBJ2-5; D gene ambiguous. The CDR3 has 15 amino acids. The germline V and J ends were trimmed by 0 bases and 0 bases, with 8 bases remaining between them. Germline V gene sequence: CDR1 SNHLY, CDR2 FYNNEI.

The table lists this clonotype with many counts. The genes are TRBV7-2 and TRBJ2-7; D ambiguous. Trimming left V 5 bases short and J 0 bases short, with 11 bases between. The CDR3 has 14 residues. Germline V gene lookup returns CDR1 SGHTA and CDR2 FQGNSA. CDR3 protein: CASSPDGNSYEQYF. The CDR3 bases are TGTGCCAGCAGCCCGGACGGAAACTCCTACGAGCAGTACTTC. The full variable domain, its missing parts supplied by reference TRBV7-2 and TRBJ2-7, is GAGVSQSPSNKVTEKGKDVELRCDPISGHTALYWYRQSLGQGLEFLIYFQGNSAPDKSGLPSDRFSAERTGGSVSTLTIQRTQQEDSAVYLCASSPDGNSYEQYFGPGTRLTVT.

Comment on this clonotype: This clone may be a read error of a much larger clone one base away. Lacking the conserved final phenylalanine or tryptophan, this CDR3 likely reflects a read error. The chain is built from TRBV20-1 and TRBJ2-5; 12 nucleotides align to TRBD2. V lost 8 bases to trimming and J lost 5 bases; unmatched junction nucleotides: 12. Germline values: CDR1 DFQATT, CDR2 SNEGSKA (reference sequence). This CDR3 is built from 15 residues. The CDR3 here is CSPLAGGSTGETQYS. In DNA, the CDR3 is TGCAGTCCACTAGCGGGAGGCTCAACGGGGGAGACCCAGTACTCC.

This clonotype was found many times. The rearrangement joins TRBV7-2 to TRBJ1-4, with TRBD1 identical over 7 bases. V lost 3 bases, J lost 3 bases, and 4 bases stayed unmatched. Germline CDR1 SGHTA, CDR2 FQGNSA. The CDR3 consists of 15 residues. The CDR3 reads CASSFQDRPNEKLFF. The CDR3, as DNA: TGTGCCAGCAGCTTCCAGGACAGGCCTAATGAAAAACTGTTTTTT.

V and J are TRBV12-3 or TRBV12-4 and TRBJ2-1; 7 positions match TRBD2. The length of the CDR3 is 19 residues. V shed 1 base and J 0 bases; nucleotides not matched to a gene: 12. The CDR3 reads CASSLGREVYASSYNEQFF. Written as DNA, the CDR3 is TGTGCCAGCAGTTTAGGACGGGAGGTCTACGCAAGCTCCTACAATGAGCAGTTCTTC.

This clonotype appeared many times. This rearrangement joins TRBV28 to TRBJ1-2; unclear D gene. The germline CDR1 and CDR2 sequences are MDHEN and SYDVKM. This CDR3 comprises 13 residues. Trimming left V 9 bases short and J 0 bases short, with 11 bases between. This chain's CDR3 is CASHTLANYGYTF. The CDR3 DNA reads TGTGCCAGTCACACGTTAGCTAACTATGGCTACACCTTC.

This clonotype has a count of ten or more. CDR3 DNA sequence: TGCGCCAGCAGTCCCGACAGCCTCACTGAAGCTTTCTTT. As protein: CASSPDSLTEAFF. The genes are TRBV5-1 and TRBJ1-1, with D possibly TRBD1 on 5 matching bases. This CDR3 is built from 13 residues. The V gene lost 5 bases and the J gene lost 4 bases, with 12 bases spanning the gap. Germline V CDR1 and CDR2: SGHRS, YFSETQ.

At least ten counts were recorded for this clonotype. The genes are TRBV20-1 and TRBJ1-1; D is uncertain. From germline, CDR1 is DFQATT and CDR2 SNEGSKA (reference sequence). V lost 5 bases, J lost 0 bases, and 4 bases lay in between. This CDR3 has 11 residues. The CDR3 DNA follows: TGCAGTGCTGACATGAACACTGAAGCTTTCTTT. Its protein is CSADMNTEAFF.

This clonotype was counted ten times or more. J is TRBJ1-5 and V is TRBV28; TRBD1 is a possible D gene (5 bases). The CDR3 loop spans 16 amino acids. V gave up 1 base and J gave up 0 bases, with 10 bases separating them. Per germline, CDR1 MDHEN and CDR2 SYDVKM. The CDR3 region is CASSLFGGYSNQPQHF. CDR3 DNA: TGTGCCAGCAGTTTATTTGGGGGATATAGCAATCAGCCCCAGCATTTT.

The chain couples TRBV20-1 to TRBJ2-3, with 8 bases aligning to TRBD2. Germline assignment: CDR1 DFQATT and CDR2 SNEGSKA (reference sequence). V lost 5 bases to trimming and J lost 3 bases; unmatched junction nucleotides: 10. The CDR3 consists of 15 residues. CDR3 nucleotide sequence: TGCAGTGCTCTAGACCGGGCGGGAGGTACAGATACGCAGTATTTT. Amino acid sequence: CSALDRAGGTDTQYF.

CDR3 nucleotide sequence: TGCGCCAGCAGCTTGGACACCGCGGAGGGTGAAGCTTTCTTT. The encoded protein is CASSLDTAEGEAFF. The rearrangement joins TRBV5-1 to TRBJ1-1; D is unclear. This CDR3 spans 14 amino acids. The ends were cut back, 0 bases at V and 7 bases at J, with 13 bases in the middle. CDR1 and CDR2 from the germline V gene are SGHRS and YFSETQ.

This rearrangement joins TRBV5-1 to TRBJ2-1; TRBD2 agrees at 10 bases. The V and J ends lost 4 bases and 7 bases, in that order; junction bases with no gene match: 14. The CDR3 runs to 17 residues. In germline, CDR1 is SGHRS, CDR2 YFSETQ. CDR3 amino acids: CASSPWGSTSGANEQFF. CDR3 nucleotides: TGCGCCAGCAGCCCCTGGGGCTCAACTAGCGGGGCTAATGAGCAGTTCTTC. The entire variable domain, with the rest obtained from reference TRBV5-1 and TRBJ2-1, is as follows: KAGVTQTPRYLIKTRGQQVTLSCSPISGHRSVSWYQQTPGQGLQFLFEYFSETQRNKGNFPGRFSGRQFSNSRSEMNVSTLELGDSALYLCASSPWGSTSGANEQFFGPGTRLTVL.

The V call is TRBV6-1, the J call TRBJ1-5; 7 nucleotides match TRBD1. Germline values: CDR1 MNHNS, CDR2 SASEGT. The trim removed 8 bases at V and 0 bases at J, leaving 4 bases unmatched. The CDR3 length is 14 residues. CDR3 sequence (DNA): TGTGCCAGCGACAGGGACATTAGCAATCAGCCCCAGCATTTT. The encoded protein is CASDRDISNQPQHF.

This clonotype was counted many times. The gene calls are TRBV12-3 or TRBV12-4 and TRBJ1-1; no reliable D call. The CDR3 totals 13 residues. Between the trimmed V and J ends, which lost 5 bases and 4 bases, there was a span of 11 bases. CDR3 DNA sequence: TGTGCCAGCAGTCTAAGCGATGTCACTGAAGCTTTCTTT. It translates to CASSLSDVTEAFF.

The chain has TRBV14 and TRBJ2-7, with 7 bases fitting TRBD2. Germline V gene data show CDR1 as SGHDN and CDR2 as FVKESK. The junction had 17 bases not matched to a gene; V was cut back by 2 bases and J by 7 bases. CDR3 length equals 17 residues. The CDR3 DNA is TGTGCCAGCAGCCAACGGGGCGGGAGCCCTCTAGGCAGAGAGCAGTACTTC. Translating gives CASSQRGGSPLGREQYF.

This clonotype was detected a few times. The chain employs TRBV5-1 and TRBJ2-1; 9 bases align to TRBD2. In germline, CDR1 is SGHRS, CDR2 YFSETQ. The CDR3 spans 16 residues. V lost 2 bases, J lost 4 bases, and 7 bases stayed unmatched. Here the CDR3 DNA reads TGCGCCAGCAGCTTCTCGGGCGGGAGGGATTACAATGAGCAGTTCTTC. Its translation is CASSFSGGRDYNEQFF. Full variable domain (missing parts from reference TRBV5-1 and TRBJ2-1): KAGVTQTPRYLIKTRGQQVTLSCSPISGHRSVSWYQQTPGQGLQFLFEYFSETQRNKGNFPGRFSGRQFSNSRSEMNVSTLELGDSALYLCASSFSGGRDYNEQFFGPGTRLTVL.

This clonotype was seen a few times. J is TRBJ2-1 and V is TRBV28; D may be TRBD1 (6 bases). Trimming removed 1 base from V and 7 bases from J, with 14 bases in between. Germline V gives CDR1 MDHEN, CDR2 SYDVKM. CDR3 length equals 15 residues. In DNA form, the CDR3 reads TGTGCCAGCAGTTTATCGAACAGGGAAACGAATGAGCAGTTCTTC. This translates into CASSLSNRETNEQFF.

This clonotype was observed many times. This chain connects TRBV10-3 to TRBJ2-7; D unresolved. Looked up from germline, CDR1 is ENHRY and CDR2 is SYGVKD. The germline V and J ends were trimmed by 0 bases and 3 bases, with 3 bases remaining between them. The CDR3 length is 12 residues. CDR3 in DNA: TGTGCCATCAGTGAGTCAGGCTACGAGCAGTACTTC. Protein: CAISESGYEQYF.

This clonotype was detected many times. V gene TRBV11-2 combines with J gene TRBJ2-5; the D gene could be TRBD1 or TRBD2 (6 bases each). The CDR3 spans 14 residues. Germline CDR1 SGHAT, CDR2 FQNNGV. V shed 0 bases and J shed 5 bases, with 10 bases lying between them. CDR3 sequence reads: CASSLEGGAETQYF. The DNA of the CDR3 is TGTGCCAGCAGCTTAGAGGGGGGCGCGGAGACCCAGTACTTC.

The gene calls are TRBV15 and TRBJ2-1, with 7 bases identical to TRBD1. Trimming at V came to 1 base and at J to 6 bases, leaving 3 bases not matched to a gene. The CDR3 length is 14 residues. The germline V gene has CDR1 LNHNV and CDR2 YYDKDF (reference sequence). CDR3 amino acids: CATSRVTGFNEQFF. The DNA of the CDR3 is TGTGCCACCAGCAGAGTGACAGGGTTCAATGAGCAGTTCTTC.

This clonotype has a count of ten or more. CDR3 loop: CSARGSMNTEAFF. CDR3 coding DNA: TGCAGTGCTAGGGGAAGCATGAACACTGAAGCTTTCTTT. The chain combines TRBV20-1 with TRBJ1-1; D is undetermined. The V end was cut by 3 bases, the J end by 0 bases, with 8 bases between. Germline values: CDR1 DFQATT, CDR2 SNEGSKA (reference sequence). The CDR3 length is 13 residues.

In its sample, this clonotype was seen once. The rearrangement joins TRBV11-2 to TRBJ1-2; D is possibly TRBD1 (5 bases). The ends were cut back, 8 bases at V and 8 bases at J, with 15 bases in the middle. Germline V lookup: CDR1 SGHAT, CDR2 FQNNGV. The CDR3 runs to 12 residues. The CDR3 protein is CASGGENRGYTF. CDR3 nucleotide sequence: TGTGCCAGCGGGGGGGAGAATCGCGGCTACACCTTC.

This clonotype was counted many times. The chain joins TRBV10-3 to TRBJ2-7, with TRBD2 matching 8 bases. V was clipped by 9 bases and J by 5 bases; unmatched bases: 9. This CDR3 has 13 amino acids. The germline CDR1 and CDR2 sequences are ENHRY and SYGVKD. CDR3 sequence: CAIRLAGSHEQYF. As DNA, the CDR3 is TGTGCCATAAGATTAGCGGGGAGCCACGAGCAGTACTTC.

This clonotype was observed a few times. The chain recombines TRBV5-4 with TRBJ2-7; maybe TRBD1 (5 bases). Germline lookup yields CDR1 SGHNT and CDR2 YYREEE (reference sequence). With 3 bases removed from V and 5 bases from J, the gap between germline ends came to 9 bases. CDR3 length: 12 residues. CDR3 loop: CASSWGRNEQYF. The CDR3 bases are TGTGCCAGCAGCTGGGGCAGAAACGAGCAGTACTTC.

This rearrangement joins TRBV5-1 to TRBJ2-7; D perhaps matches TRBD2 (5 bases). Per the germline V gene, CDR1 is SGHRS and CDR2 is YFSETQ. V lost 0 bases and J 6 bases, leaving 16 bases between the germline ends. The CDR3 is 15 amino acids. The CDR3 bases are TGCGCCAGCAGCTTGGGGTCGGGAAATGTCGTCGAGCAGTACTTC. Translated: CASSLGSGNVVEQYF.

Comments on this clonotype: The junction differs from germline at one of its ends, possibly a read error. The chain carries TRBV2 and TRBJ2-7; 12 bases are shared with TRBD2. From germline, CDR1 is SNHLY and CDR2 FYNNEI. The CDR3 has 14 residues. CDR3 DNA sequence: TGTGCCAGCAGCCAGGGACTAGCGGGTCCTTGGGAGTGCTTC. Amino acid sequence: CASSQGLAGPWECF.

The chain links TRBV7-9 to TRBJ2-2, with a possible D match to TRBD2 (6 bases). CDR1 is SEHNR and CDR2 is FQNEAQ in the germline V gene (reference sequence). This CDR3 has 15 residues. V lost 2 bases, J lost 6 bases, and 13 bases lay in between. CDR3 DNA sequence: TGTGCCAGCAGCTTATTGCGTAGCGGTTCCGGGGAGCTGTTTTTT. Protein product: CASSLLRSGSGELFF.